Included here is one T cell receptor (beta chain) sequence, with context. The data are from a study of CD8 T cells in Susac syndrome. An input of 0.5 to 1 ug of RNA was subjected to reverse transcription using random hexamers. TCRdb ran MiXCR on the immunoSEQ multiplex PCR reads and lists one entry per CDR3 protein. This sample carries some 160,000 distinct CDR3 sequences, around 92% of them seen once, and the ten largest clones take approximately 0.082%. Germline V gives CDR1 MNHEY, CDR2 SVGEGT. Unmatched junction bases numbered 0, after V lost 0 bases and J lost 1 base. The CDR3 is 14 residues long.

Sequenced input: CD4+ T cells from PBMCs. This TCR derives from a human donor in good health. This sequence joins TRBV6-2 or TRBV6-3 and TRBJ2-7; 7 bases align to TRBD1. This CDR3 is CASSYSGQSYEQYF. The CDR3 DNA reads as TGTGCCAGCAGTTACTCGGGACAGTCCTACGAGCAGTACTTC.